The subject of this entry is one T cell receptor (beta chain). The V end lost 0 bases, the J end lost 5 bases, and 7 bases lay between the germline ends. Germline CDR1 and CDR2: SGDLS and YYNGEE. This CDR3 contains 13 residues. The source of the sample is a study of blood T cell repertoires in COVID-19. The table came from immunoSEQ multiplex PCR; TCRdb's copy has only in-frame clones and leaves some out. This sample has about 400,000 clones, with roughly 86% found just once. J is TRBJ2-3 and V is TRBV9; D is uncertain. The specimen sequenced was peripheral blood. The TCR comes from a human donor in a cohort sampled during active COVID-19. This CDR3 reads CASSVAWQDTQYF. In nucleotides, the CDR3 is TGTGCCAGCAGCGTAGCCTGGCAAGATACGCAGTATTTT.